These T cell receptor beta chains were read from a single sample in a study of tumor and adjacent non-tumor tissue in lung cancer. MiXCR was run by TCRdb on the multiplex PCR reads, yielding one entry per CDR3 protein. This table has tens of thousands of distinct CDR3 sequences, more than 60% appearing once. Sequenced material: lung tumor tissue. Receptors originate from a woman in her forties or fifties with non-small cell lung cancer. Each CDR3 is given with its conserved first and last residue. The D gene is left open where the match is weak. Clone size is not always given. Where it is, it says once, few, many or a class for expanded clones.

>NA|TRBV6-5|TRBJ1-2|NA
CASSRDGGMSYAF
TGTGCCAGCAGTCGGGACGGAGGTATGAGCTACGCCTTC
>TRBD2|TRBV6-6|TRBJ2-7|NA
CASSCGGAGASEQYF
TGTGCCAGCAGTTGCGGGGGGGCGGGAGCAAGCGAGCAGTATTTC
>TRBD2|TRBV29-1|TRBJ2-7|NA
CGVSGTSLDEQYF
TGTGGCGTCTCCGGGACTAGCTTGGACGAGCAGTACTTC
>TRBD2|TRBV7-2|TRBJ2-3|NA
CASRPSGLAGGTQYF
TGTGCCAGCAGGCCGTCGGGACTAGCGGGAGGAACGCAGTATTTT
>TRBD2|TRBV11-2|TRBJ2-1|NA
CASRPPLAGGRDEQFF
TGTGCCAGCAGGCCCCCGCTAGCGGGAGGGAGAGATGAGCAATTCTTC
>NA|TRBV20-1|TRBJ2-5|few
CSARGYETRCF
TGCAGTGCTAGAGGCTACGAGACCCGGTGCTTC
>NA|TRBV6-1|TRBJ2-5|NA
CASGQDTVYF
TGTGCCAGCGGCCAGGACACGGTGTACTTC
>NA|TRBV24-1|TRBJ1-5|many
CATEDQPQHF
TGTGCCACTGAGGATCAGCCCCAGCATTTT
>NA|TRBV20-1|TRBJ2-2|NA
CSARLPGDTGELFF
TGCAGTGCTAGACTACCGGGAGACACCGGGGAACTGTTTTTT
>NA|TRBV29-1|TRBJ2-3|NA
CSVDSTIGDTYMQYF
TGCAGCGTAGATAGTACTATCGGGGACACATATATGCAGTATTTT
>TRBD1|TRBV29-1|TRBJ2-2|NA
CNIGGQGVGTGELFF
TGCAACATTGGGGGTCAGGGGGTAGGGACCGGGGAGCTGTTTTTT
>NA|TRBV19|TRBJ2-2|many
CASSMDSDTGELFF
TGTGCCAGTAGTATGGACTCCGACACCGGGGAGCTGTTTTTT